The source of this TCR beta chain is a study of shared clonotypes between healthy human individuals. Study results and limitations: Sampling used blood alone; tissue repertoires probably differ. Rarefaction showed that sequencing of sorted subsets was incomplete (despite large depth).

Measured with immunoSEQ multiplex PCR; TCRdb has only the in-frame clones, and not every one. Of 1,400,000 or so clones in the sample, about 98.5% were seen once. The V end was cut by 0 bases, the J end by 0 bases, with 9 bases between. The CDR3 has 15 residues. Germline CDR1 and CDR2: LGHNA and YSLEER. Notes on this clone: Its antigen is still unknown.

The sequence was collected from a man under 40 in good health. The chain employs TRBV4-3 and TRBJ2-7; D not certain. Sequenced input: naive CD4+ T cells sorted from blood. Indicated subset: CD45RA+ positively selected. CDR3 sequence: CASSQDAILSYEQYF. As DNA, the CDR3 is TGCGCCAGCAGCCAAGACGCGATACTCTCCTACGAGCAGTACTTC.